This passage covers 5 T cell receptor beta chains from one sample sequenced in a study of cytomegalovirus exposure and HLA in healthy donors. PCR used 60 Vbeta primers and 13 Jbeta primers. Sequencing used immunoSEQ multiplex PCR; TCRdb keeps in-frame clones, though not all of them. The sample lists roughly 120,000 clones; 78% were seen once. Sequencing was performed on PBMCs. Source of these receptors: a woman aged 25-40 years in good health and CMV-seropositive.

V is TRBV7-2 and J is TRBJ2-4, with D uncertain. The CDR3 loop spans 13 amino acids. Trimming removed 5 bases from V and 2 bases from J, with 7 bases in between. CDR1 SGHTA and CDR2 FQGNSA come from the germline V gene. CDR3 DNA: TGTGCCAGCAGCCCCCCTTCCAAAAACATTCAGTACTTC. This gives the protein CASSPPSKNIQYF.

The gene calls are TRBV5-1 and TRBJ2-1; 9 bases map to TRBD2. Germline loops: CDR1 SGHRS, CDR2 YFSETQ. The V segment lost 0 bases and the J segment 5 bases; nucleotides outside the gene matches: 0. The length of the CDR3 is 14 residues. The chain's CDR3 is CASSLERGDNEQFF. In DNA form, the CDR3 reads TGCGCCAGCAGCTTGGAGCGGGGGGACAATGAGCAGTTCTTC.

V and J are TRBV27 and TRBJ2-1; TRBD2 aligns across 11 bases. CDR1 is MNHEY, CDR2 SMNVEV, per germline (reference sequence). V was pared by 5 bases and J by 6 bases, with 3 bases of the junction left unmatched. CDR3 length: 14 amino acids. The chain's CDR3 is CASSPGLAANEQFF. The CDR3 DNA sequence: TGTGCCAGCAGTCCGGGACTAGCGGCCAATGAGCAGTTCTTC.

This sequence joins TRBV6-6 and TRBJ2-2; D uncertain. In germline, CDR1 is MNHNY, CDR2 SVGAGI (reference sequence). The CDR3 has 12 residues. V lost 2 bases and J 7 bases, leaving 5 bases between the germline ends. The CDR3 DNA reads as TGTGCCAGCAGTTACCCCGTCGGGGAGCTGTTTTTT. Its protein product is CASSYPVGELFF.

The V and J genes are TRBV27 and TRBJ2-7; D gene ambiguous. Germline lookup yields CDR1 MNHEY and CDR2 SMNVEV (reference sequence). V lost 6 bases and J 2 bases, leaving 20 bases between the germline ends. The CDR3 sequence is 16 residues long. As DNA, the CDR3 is TGTGCCAGCAGCCCTGTTCTTGTCAGGAAACCCTACGAGCAGTACTTC. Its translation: CASSPVLVRKPYEQYF.